The 23 T cell receptor beta chains listed next were all sequenced from one sample in a study of T-cell memory formation after mild COVID-19. One entry per CDR3 protein, called by TCRdb with MiXCR from the 5' RACE reads. This table has 30,000 to 45,000 distinct CDR3 sequences, about an eighth appearing once. The specimen sequenced was PBMCs or a T cell subset sorted from them (not recorded which). The receptors derive from a man younger than 30 who had mild COVID-19 (a few samples of this study predate the infection). Cell type and time point are not known.

This clonotype showed up many times. This sequence joins TRBV20-1 and TRBJ2-3, with unresolved D. The CDR3 totals 15 residues. Germline CDR1 DFQATT, CDR2 SNEGSKA (reference sequence). V was cut by 6 bases and J by 3 bases, with 19 bases left in between. CDR3 sequence: CSALRTPHATDTQYF. In DNA form, the CDR3 reads TGCAGTGCCCTACGGACGCCACACGCAACAGATACGCAGTATTTT.

This clonotype was detected many times. The CDR3 nucleotides read TGTGCCAGCAGTTACTCGAACGCGGGGGGCCCCGAGCAGTACGTC. This encodes CASSYSNAGGPEQYV. This rearrangement joins TRBV6-6 to TRBJ2-7; the match to TRBD2 covers 8 bases. Germline CDR1 is MNHNY and CDR2 is SVGAGI (reference sequence). This CDR3 contains 15 residues. With 0 bases clipped from V and 6 bases from J, the junction kept 7 bases outside the gene matches.

This clonotype appeared many times. The chain employs TRBV7-9 and TRBJ2-5; no clear D. Germline-derived CDR1 and CDR2 are SEHNR and FQNEAQ (reference sequence). The ends were cut back, 1 base at V and 4 bases at J, with 13 bases in the middle. The CDR3 spans 15 residues. The CDR3 DNA reads as TGTGCCAGCAGCTTAGGTGACCAAACCGGAGAGACCCAGTACTTC. Residues: CASSLGDQTGETQYF.

This clonotype has a count of ten or more. V usage is TRBV24-1 and J usage is TRBJ2-1, with a weak D call TRBD1 (6 bases). V was trimmed by 6 bases and J by 1 base, leaving 9 bases between them. The CDR3 has 14 residues. The germline CDR1 and CDR2 sequences are KGHDR and SFDVKD. CDR3 in amino acids: CATSRGQSYNEQFF. The CDR3 nucleotides are TGTGCCACCAGTCGGGGACAATCCTACAATGAGCAGTTCTTC.

By share, this clonotype ranks as medium-sized. J is TRBJ2-5 and V is TRBV6-5; 10 bases fit TRBD1. The CDR3 totals 15 residues. J gave up 6 bases and V 0 bases, and 4 bases lay outside the gene matches. Germline loops: CDR1 MNHEY, CDR2 SVGAGI. The CDR3 region has the DNA TGTGCCAGCAGTTACTCGACAGGGGGCGGGAAGACCCAGTACTTC. It yields the protein CASSYSTGGGKTQYF.

This clonotype was detected many times. The chain recombines TRBV9 with TRBJ2-7; D tentatively reads TRBD1 or TRBD2 (6 bases each). The CDR3 runs to 14 residues. The V and J ends lost 0 bases and 2 bases respectively, with 9 bases between them. Germline CDR1 reads SGDLS; CDR2 reads YYNGEE. The CDR3 nucleotides are TGTGCCAGCAGCGTAGTAAGGGGGGCCTACGAGCAGTACGTC. Translated: CASSVVRGAYEQYV.

Worth noting for this clonotype: Just one base apart from a much larger clone, this may be a read error. The rearrangement joins TRBV3-1 to TRBJ1-2; the D gene is possibly TRBD1 (5 bases). The CDR3 runs 12 residues. The V gene lost 5 bases and the J gene lost 8 bases, with 12 bases spanning the gap. Germline V gene lookup returns CDR1 LGHDT and CDR2 YNNKEL (reference sequence). The CDR3 nucleotides read TGTGCCAGCAGCAAGGGGAATGGCGGCTACACCTTC. This encodes CASSKGNGGYTF.

This clonotype was seen at least ten times. V is TRBV7-2 and J is TRBJ2-7; 11 nucleotides align to TRBD2. Germline V CDR1 and CDR2: SGHTA, FQGNSA. Trimming cost V 3 bases and J 6 bases; bases outside gene matches: 1. The CDR3 has 13 amino acids. DNA of the CDR3: TGTGCCAGCAGCTTCCTAGCGGGGGGCGAGCAGTACGTC. Its protein is CASSFLAGGEQYV.

This clonotype was found many times. V usage is TRBV7-2 and J usage is TRBJ2-1; TRBD2 matches 11 bases. The germline CDR1 and CDR2 sequences are SGHTA and FQGNSA. Trimming cost V 5 bases and J 8 bases; bases outside gene matches: 5. The CDR3 consists of 14 residues. This CDR3 is CASSGLAGGDEQFF. The CDR3, as DNA: TGTGCCAGCAGCGGTCTAGCGGGGGGAGATGAGCAGTTCTTC.

This clonotype came up many times. The chain employs TRBV20-1 and TRBJ1-6; D gene uncertain. CDR3 size: 15 residues. V was clipped by 5 bases and J by 7 bases, with 18 bases between them. Germline V lookup: CDR1 DFQATT, CDR2 SNEGSKA (reference sequence). As DNA, the CDR3 is TGCAGTGCTCTTGTTGAGGGAAGTTGGAATTCACCCCTCCACTTT. This codes for CSALVEGSWNSPLHF.

The genes are TRBV7-7 and TRBJ2-2; 8 nucleotides match TRBD1. The CDR3 sequence is 15 residues long. The J segment lost 5 bases and the V segment lost 2 bases, leaving 4 bases of the junction unmatched. Germline CDR1 reads SSHAT; CDR2 reads FNYEAQ (reference sequence). CDR3 protein: CASSLKTGVTGELFF. The CDR3, as DNA: TGTGCCAGCAGCTTAAAGACAGGGGTGACCGGGGAGCTGTTTTTT.

This clonotype appeared a few times. The chain couples TRBV6-2 or TRBV6-3 to TRBJ2-7; 7 nucleotides agree with TRBD1. The junction had 9 bases not matched to a gene; V was cut back by 10 bases and J by 6 bases. CDR1 is MNHEY, CDR2 SVGEGT, per germline. The CDR3 contains 12 residues. The CDR3 sequence is CATQEAGGEQYV. CDR3 bases: TGTGCCACCCAGGAGGCAGGGGGCGAGCAGTACGTC.

This clonotype was seen repeatedly, ten times or more. The chain links TRBV4-3 to TRBJ2-2; 8 nucleotides line up with TRBD1. V was pared by 3 bases and J by 3 bases, with 15 bases of the junction left unmatched. The CDR3 extends over 19 amino acids. Germline values: CDR1 LGHNA, CDR2 YSLEER. CDR3 residues: CASSQFGTGNLGDTGELFF. The CDR3 nucleotides are TGCGCCAGCAGCCAGTTCGGGACAGGAAACCTGGGGGACACCGGGGAGCTGTTTTTT.

This clonotype showed up many times. V usage is TRBV5-1 and J usage is TRBJ1-2; D call uncertain. Germline V gene sequence: CDR1 SGHRS, CDR2 YFSETQ. The CDR3 sequence is 14 residues long. Trimming took 0 bases from V and 7 from J, leaving 13 bases between them. The CDR3: CASSLASGPGGYTF. The CDR3 region has the DNA TGCGCCAGCAGCTTGGCCTCGGGTCCTGGTGGCTACACCTTC.

This clonotype was detected ten times or more. The chain uses TRBV5-4 and TRBJ1-1; TRBD1 is a possible D gene (5 bases). Germline lookup yields CDR1 SGHNT and CDR2 YYREEE (reference sequence). The V end was cut by 1 base, the J end by 0 bases, with 16 bases between. The CDR3 extends over 17 amino acids. CDR3 region: CASSLPGDGDLNTEAFF. The DNA of the CDR3 is TGTGCCAGCAGCTTGCCTGGGGACGGCGACTTGAACACTGAAGCTTTCTTT.

In this sample, this clonotype turned up many times. The chain joins TRBV5-1 to TRBJ2-1; 9 bases map to TRBD1. The CDR3 length is 15 residues. Germline CDR1 reads SGHRS; CDR2 reads YFSETQ. V was pared by 3 bases and J by 7 bases, with 8 bases of the junction left unmatched. As DNA, the CDR3 is TGCGCCAGCAGCTCACTCGGGACAGGGTATAATGAGCAGTTCTTC. Encoded protein: CASSSLGTGYNEQFF.

This clonotype was picked up a small number of times. The V gene is TRBV7-2, the J gene TRBJ2-7, with 11 bases matching TRBD2. The germline gives CDR1 SGHTA, CDR2 FQGNSA. This CDR3 has 14 residues. In nucleotides, the CDR3 is TGTGCCAGCAGCGTAGCGGGGGGGCCGGAGGAGCAGTACGTC. It specifies CASSVAGGPEEQYV.

The chain joins TRBV7-9 to TRBJ2-1; D gene unclear. This CDR3 is built from 16 residues. V was trimmed by 5 bases and J by 1 base, leaving 15 bases between them. Germline V CDR1 and CDR2: SEHNR, FQNEAQ (reference sequence). CDR3 DNA sequence: TGTGCCAGCAGCCCCCCCGGAAGTCGGTCCTACAATGAGCAGTTCTTC. Translating it yields CASSPPGSRSYNEQFF.

The chain employs TRBV7-9 and TRBJ2-7, with D unresolved. The CDR3 consists of 13 residues. The germline V gene encodes CDR1 SEHNR and CDR2 FQNEAQ (reference sequence). V was shortened by 6 bases and J by 5 bases, with 14 bases between the two germline ends. This CDR3 reads CASSQGLGHEQYF. The CDR3 nucleotides read TGTGCCAGCAGTCAAGGCCTTGGTCACGAGCAGTACTTC. Complete variable domain (other parts from reference TRBV7-9 and TRBJ2-7): DTGVSQNPRHKITKRGQNVTFRCDPISEHNRLYWYRQTLGQGPEFLTYFQNEAQLEKSRLLSDRFSAERPKGSFSTLEIQRTEQGDSAMYLCASSQGLGHEQYFGPGTRLTVT.

V usage is TRBV12-3 or TRBV12-4 and J usage is TRBJ2-1; TRBD1 or TRBD2 may be the D gene (6 bases each). V was cut by 3 bases and J by 2 bases, with 11 bases left in between. The CDR3 spans 15 residues. CDR3 in amino acids: CASSFGGTTYNEQFF. Here the CDR3 DNA reads TGTGCCAGCAGTTTTGGCGGGACAACCTACAATGAGCAGTTCTTC.

This clonotype is termed medium-sized (0.01 to 0.1%). J is TRBJ1-1 and V is TRBV5-1, with 9 bases matching TRBD1. The trim removed 0 bases at V and 9 bases at J, leaving 3 bases unmatched. The CDR3 consists of 13 residues. Germline V gives CDR1 SGHRS, CDR2 YFSETQ. The CDR3 here is CASSLGDRGKAFF. The CDR3 DNA is TGCGCCAGCAGCTTGGGCGACAGGGGGAAAGCTTTCTTT.

Only a few counts were recorded for this clonotype. The J gene is TRBJ2-3, the V gene TRBV5-4; D is ambiguous. The length of the CDR3 is 13 residues. Germline V gene sequence: CDR1 SGHNT, CDR2 YYREEE (reference sequence). V lost 4 bases and J 0 bases, leaving 6 bases between the germline ends. Here the CDR3 reads CASSDRSTDTQYF. CDR3 DNA sequence: TGTGCCAGCAGCGACCGTAGCACAGATACGCAGTATTTT.

The chain recombines TRBV29-1 with TRBJ2-7; 8 bases align to TRBD1. CDR3 length equals 13 residues. Trimming took 3 bases from V and 2 from J; bases not matched to a gene: 3. CDR1 is SQVTM, CDR2 ANQGSEA, per germline. CDR3 DNA: TGCAGCGTTGAGACAGGGGTGACCTACGAGCAGTACTTC. Amino acid sequence: CSVETGVTYEQYF.